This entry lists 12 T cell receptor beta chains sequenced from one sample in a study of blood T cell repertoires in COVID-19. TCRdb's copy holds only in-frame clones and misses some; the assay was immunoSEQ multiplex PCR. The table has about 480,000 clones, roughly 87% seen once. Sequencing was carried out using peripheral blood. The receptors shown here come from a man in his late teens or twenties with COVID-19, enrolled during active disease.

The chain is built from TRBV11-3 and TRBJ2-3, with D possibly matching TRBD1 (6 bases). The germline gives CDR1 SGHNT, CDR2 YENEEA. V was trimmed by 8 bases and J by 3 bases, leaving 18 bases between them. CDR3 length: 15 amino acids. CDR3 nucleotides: TGTGCCAGCGGAGGTGGGACAAGTCCTACAGATACGCAGTATTTT. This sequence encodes CASGGGTSPTDTQYF.

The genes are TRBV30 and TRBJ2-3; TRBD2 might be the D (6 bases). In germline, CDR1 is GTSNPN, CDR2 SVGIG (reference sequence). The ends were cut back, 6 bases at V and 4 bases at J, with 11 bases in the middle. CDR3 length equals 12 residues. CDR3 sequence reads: CACTPGADTQYF. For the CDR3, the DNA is TGTGCCTGTACACCGGGGGCAGATACGCAGTATTTT.

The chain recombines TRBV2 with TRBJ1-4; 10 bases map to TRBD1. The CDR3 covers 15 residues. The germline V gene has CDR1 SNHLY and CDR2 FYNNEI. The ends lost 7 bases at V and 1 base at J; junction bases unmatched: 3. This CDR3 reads CASNGQGGTNEKLFF. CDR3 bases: TGTGCCAGCAATGGACAGGGGGGAACTAATGAAAAACTGTTTTTT.

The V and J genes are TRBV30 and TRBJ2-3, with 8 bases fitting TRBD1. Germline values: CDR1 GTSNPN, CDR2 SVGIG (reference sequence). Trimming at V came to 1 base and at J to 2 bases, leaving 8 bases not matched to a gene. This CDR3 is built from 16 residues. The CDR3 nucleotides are TGTGCCTGGAGTGGGTTAACAGGGGGTATCACAGATACGCAGTATTTT. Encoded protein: CAWSGLTGGITDTQYF.

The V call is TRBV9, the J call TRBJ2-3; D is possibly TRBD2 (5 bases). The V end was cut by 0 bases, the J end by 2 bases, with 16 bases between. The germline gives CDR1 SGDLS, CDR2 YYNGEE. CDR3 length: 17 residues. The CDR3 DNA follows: TGTGCCAGCAGCGTAGGTGGCAGCGGAGACCCCACAGATACGCAGTATTTT. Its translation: CASSVGGSGDPTDTQYF.

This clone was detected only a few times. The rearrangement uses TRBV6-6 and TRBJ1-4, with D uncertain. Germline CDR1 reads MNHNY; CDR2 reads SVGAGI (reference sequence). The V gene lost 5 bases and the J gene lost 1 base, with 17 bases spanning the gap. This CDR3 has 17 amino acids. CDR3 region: CASSGSGSRVTNEKLFF. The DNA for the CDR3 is TGTGCCAGCAGTGGATCGGGCAGCCGTGTAACTAATGAAAAACTGTTTTTT.

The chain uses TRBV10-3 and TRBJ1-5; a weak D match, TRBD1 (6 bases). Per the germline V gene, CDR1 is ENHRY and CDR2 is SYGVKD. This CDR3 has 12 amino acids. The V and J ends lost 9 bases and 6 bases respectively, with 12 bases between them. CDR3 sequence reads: CAIRTEGQPQHF. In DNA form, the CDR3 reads TGTGCCATTCGGACAGAGGGTCAGCCCCAGCATTTT.

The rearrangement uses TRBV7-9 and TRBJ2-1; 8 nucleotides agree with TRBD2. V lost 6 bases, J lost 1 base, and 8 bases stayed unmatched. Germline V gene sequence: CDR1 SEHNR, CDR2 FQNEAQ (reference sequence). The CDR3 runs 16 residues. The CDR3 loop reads CASRQGGGQSYNEQFF. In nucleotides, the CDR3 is TGTGCCAGCAGACAAGGCGGGGGGCAGTCCTACAATGAGCAGTTCTTC.

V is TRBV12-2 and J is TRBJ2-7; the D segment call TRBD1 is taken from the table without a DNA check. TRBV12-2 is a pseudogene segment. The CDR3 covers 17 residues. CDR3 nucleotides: TGTGCAAGTCGCTTGGACAGGGTGGGCGGGAACTCCTACGAGCAGTACTTC. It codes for CASRLDRVGGNSYEQYF.

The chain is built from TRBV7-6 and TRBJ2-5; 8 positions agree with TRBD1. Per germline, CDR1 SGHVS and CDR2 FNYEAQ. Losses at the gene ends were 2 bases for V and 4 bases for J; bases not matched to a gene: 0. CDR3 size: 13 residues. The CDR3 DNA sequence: TGTGCCAGCAGCTTAACAGGGGGAGAGACCCAGTACTTC. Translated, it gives CASSLTGGETQYF.

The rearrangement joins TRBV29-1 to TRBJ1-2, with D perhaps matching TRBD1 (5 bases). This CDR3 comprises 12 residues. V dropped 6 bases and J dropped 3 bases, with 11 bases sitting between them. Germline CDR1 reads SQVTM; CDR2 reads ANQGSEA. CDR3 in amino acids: CSVVRQYYGYTF. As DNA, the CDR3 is TGCAGCGTGGTGAGACAGTACTATGGCTACACCTTC.

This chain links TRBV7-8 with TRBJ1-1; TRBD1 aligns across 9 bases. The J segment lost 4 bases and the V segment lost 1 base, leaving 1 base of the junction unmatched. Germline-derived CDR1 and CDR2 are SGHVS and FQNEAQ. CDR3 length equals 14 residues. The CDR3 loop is CASSLGDRATEAFF. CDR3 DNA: TGTGCCAGCAGCTTAGGGGACAGGGCCACTGAAGCTTTCTTT.